The rows below give T cell receptor beta chains drawn from one sample of a study of cytomegalovirus exposure and HLA in healthy donors. TCRdb's table, derived via immunoSEQ multiplex PCR, lists solely in-frame clones and lacks some. In the table there are under 150,000 clones, around 76% of which are singletons. The specimen was PBMCs. The origin of the receptors is a young man in good health and CMV-seronegative. The CDR3 runs from the conserved cysteine through the conserved F or W. Fields, in order: V gene, clone size, J gene, D gene, CDR3 protein, CDR3 DNA. D genes are given only for firm matches. Rows give clone size only sometimes, using once, few, many, or a class for an expanded clone.

V gene: TRBV4-2; clone size: -; J gene: TRBJ1-1; D gene: TRBD1; CDR3 protein: CASSQEDRRAEAFF; CDR3 DNA: TGTGCCAGCAGCCAAGAGGACAGGCGCGCTGAAGCTTTCTTT
V gene: TRBV5-8; clone size: -; J gene: TRBJ1-5; D gene: -; CDR3 protein: CASSLTQGYQPQHF; CDR3 DNA: TGTGCCAGCAGCTTAACCCAGGGGTATCAGCCCCAGCATTTT
V gene: TRBV4-2; clone size: -; J gene: TRBJ2-2; D gene: -; CDR3 protein: CASRHYLNRVKGGELFF; CDR3 DNA: TGTGCCAGCAGGCACTATTTAAACAGGGTCAAAGGCGGGGAGCTGTTTTTT
V gene: TRBV4-1; clone size: -; J gene: TRBJ2-2; D gene: -; CDR3 protein: CASSQTGTGELFF; CDR3 DNA: TGCGCCAGCAGCCAAACAGGGACCGGGGAGCTGTTTTTT
V gene: TRBV5-1; clone size: -; J gene: TRBJ2-1; D gene: -; CDR3 protein: CASNAGGTYNEQFF; CDR3 DNA: TGCGCCAGCAATGCCGGCGGGACTTACAATGAGCAGTTCTTC
V gene: TRBV7-9; clone size: -; J gene: TRBJ2-2; D gene: TRBD1; CDR3 protein: CASELGQGPGELFF; CDR3 DNA: TGTGCCAGCGAGCTGGGACAGGGTCCCGGGGAGCTGTTTTTT
V gene: TRBV7-3; clone size: -; J gene: TRBJ1-1; D gene: -; CDR3 protein: CASSLNQGLDTEAFF; CDR3 DNA: TGTGCCAGCAGCTTAAACCAGGGTCTAGACACTGAAGCTTTCTTT
V gene: TRBV30; clone size: -; J gene: TRBJ1-5; D gene: TRBD1; CDR3 protein: CAWSRTGVEAGFGNQPQHF; CDR3 DNA: TGTGCCTGGAGCCGAACAGGGGTTGAAGCGGGTTTCGGCAATCAGCCCCAGCATTTT
V gene: TRBV7-9; clone size: -; J gene: TRBJ2-1; D gene: -; CDR3 protein: CASSFGQTRYNEQFF; CDR3 DNA: TGTGCCAGCAGCTTCGGACAGACGAGGTACAATGAGCAGTTCTTC
V gene: TRBV28; clone size: -; J gene: TRBJ2-1; D gene: -; CDR3 protein: CANSPSRESAYNEQFF; CDR3 DNA: TGTGCCAACTCACCTTCACGGGAGTCGGCCTACAATGAGCAGTTCTTC
V gene: TRBV9; clone size: -; J gene: TRBJ2-7; D gene: TRBD1; CDR3 protein: CASRGGGGMDRDSYEQYF; CDR3 DNA: TGTGCCAGCAGGGGGGGAGGTGGAATGGACAGGGACTCCTACGAGCAGTACTTC
V gene: TRBV19; clone size: -; J gene: TRBJ1-3; D gene: TRBD1; CDR3 protein: CASSTGQVRNTIYF; CDR3 DNA: TGTGCCAGTAGTACTGGACAGGTCAGAAACACCATATATTTT
V gene: TRBV4-2; clone size: -; J gene: TRBJ2-6; D gene: -; CDR3 protein: CASSQSDRAGANVLTF; CDR3 DNA: TGTGCCAGCAGCCAATCGGACAGAGCCGGGGCCAACGTCCTGACTTTC
V gene: TRBV11-2; clone size: -; J gene: TRBJ1-5; D gene: -; CDR3 protein: CASSRRGDQPQHF; CDR3 DNA: TGTGCCAGCAGCCGAAGAGGCGATCAGCCCCAGCATTTT
V gene: TRBV4-2; clone size: -; J gene: TRBJ2-3; D gene: TRBD1; CDR3 protein: CASSLGQGANTDTQYF; CDR3 DNA: TGTGCCAGCAGCCTTGGGCAGGGGGCCAACACAGATACGCAGTATTTT
V gene: TRBV2; clone size: -; J gene: TRBJ1-1; D gene: TRBD1; CDR3 protein: CASSASNRGNTEAFF; CDR3 DNA: TGTGCCAGCAGTGCTTCGAACAGGGGGAACACTGAAGCTTTCTTT
V gene: TRBV7-3; clone size: -; J gene: TRBJ1-2; D gene: TRBD1; CDR3 protein: CASSLGQGGGYTF; CDR3 DNA: TGTGCCAGCAGCTTAGGACAGGGAGGTGGCTACACCTTC
V gene: TRBV6-5; clone size: few; J gene: TRBJ1-1; D gene: TRBD1; CDR3 protein: CASSSGQGGNTEAFF; CDR3 DNA: TGTGCCAGCAGTTCGGGACAGGGGGGGAACACTGAAGCTTTCTTT
V gene: TRBV29-1; clone size: -; J gene: TRBJ2-7; D gene: -; CDR3 protein: CSVEGDTTYEQYF; CDR3 DNA: TGCAGCGTTGAAGGGGACACCACCTACGAGCAGTACTTC
V gene: TRBV6-1; clone size: -; J gene: TRBJ2-7; D gene: TRBD1; CDR3 protein: CASSTGTGARYEQYF; CDR3 DNA: TGTGCCAGCAGTACCGGGACAGGAGCCCGCTACGAGCAGTACTTC
V gene: TRBV5-1; clone size: -; J gene: TRBJ2-1; D gene: -; CDR3 protein: CASSSQVVNEQFF; CDR3 DNA: TGCGCCAGCAGCTCACAGGTGGTCAATGAGCAGTTCTTC
V gene: TRBV9; clone size: -; J gene: TRBJ1-3; D gene: TRBD1; CDR3 protein: CASSGAGGSGNTIYF; CDR3 DNA: TGTGCCAGCAGCGGCGCAGGGGGATCTGGAAACACCATATATTTT
V gene: TRBV30; clone size: -; J gene: TRBJ1-4; D gene: -; CDR3 protein: CAWDGTYEATNEKLFF; CDR3 DNA: TGTGCCTGGGATGGGACTTACGAAGCAACTAATGAAAAACTGTTTTTT
V gene: TRBV6-1; clone size: -; J gene: TRBJ2-3; D gene: -; CDR3 protein: CASSNDLQADTQYF; CDR3 DNA: TGTGCCAGCAGTAACGACCTCCAGGCAGATACGCAGTATTTT
V gene: TRBV11-3; clone size: -; J gene: TRBJ2-5; D gene: -; CDR3 protein: CASSFGAGGYQETQYF; CDR3 DNA: TGTGCCAGCAGCTTCGGGGCAGGGGGGTACCAAGAGACCCAGTACTTC
V gene: TRBV6-5; clone size: -; J gene: TRBJ2-7; D gene: -; CDR3 protein: CASSYSGVGYEQYF; CDR3 DNA: TGTGCCAGCAGTTACTCTGGAGTAGGCTACGAGCAGTACTTC
V gene: TRBV27; clone size: -; J gene: TRBJ1-1; D gene: TRBD1; CDR3 protein: CASSSKTGFTEAFF; CDR3 DNA: TGTGCCAGCAGTTCAAAGACAGGGTTCACTGAAGCTTTCTTT
V gene: TRBV28; clone size: -; J gene: TRBJ2-1; D gene: -; CDR3 protein: CASSPGGSYNEQFF; CDR3 DNA: TGTGCCAGCAGTCCCGGGGGCTCCTACAATGAGCAGTTCTTC
V gene: TRBV6-1; clone size: -; J gene: TRBJ2-7; D gene: TRBD1; CDR3 protein: CATGQDSYEQYF; CDR3 DNA: TGTGCCACGGGACAGGATTCCTACGAGCAGTACTTC
V gene: TRBV7-3; clone size: -; J gene: TRBJ2-7; D gene: TRBD1; CDR3 protein: CASSLAPGQGSEQYF; CDR3 DNA: TGTGCCAGCAGCCTCGCCCCGGGACAGGGCTCCGAGCAGTACTTC
V gene: TRBV21-1; clone size: -; J gene: TRBJ1-5; D gene: -; CDR3 protein: CASSKGRRTTHGASACCQPQHF; CDR3 DNA: TGTGCCAGCAGCAAAGGTCGGAGGACTACACACGGGGCGTCGGCCTGTTGTCAGCCCCAGCATTTT
V gene: TRBV5-3; clone size: -; J gene: TRBJ1-1; D gene: -; CDR3 protein: CASRRKGARSTEAFF; CDR3 DNA: TGTGCCAGCCGCCGTAAAGGGGCGAGGAGCACTGAAGCTTTCTTT
V gene: TRBV6-5; clone size: -; J gene: TRBJ1-6; D gene: -; CDR3 protein: CASSYTDSGDSPLHF; CDR3 DNA: TGTGCCAGCAGTTATACGGACAGTGGTGATTCACCCCTCCACTTT
V gene: TRBV21-1; clone size: -; J gene: TRBJ2-7; D gene: -; CDR3 protein: CASSKGGQGGPSSYEQYF; CDR3 DNA: TGTGCCAGCAGCAAAGGGGGCCAGGGGGGACCCTCCTCCTACGAGCAGTACTTC
V gene: TRBV28; clone size: -; J gene: TRBJ1-2; D gene: TRBD1; CDR3 protein: CASSLGDRGNYGYTF; CDR3 DNA: TGTGCCAGCAGTTTGGGTGACAGGGGCAACTATGGCTACACCTTC
V gene: TRBV29-1; clone size: -; J gene: TRBJ1-2; D gene: -; CDR3 protein: CSVAIYSRGATYGYTF; CDR3 DNA: TGCAGCGTTGCCATCTATAGCAGGGGCGCAACATATGGCTACACCTTC
V gene: TRBV6-6; clone size: -; J gene: TRBJ1-5; D gene: TRBD1; CDR3 protein: CASMRQGDSNQPQHF; CDR3 DNA: TGTGCCAGCATGCGACAGGGCGATAGCAATCAGCCCCAGCATTTT
V gene: TRBV6-1; clone size: -; J gene: TRBJ1-6; D gene: TRBD1; CDR3 protein: CASSWTGANSPLHF; CDR3 DNA: TGTGCCAGCAGTTGGACAGGGGCAAATTCACCCCTCCACTTT
V gene: TRBV6-5; clone size: -; J gene: TRBJ2-2; D gene: TRBD2; CDR3 protein: CASTSGLVGELFF; CDR3 DNA: TGTGCCAGCACCTCGGGACTAGTCGGGGAGCTGTTTTTT
V gene: TRBV9; clone size: -; J gene: TRBJ1-3; D gene: -; CDR3 protein: CASSVGRGNSGNTIYF; CDR3 DNA: TGTGCCAGCAGCGTAGGGAGGGGAAACTCTGGAAACACCATATATTTT
V gene: TRBV28; clone size: -; J gene: TRBJ2-6; D gene: -; CDR3 protein: CASSYPGANALTF; CDR3 DNA: TGTGCCAGCAGTTACCCTGGGGCCAACGCCCTGACTTTC
V gene: TRBV27; clone size: -; J gene: TRBJ2-3; D gene: TRBD2; CDR3 protein: CASSFSGGARTDTQYF; CDR3 DNA: TGTGCCAGCAGTTTCTCCGGGGGGGCTAGGACAGATACGCAGTATTTT
V gene: TRBV7-2; clone size: -; J gene: TRBJ2-7; D gene: TRBD1; CDR3 protein: CASSLGQGARYEQYF; CDR3 DNA: TGTGCCAGCAGCTTAGGACAGGGGGCGCGGTACGAGCAGTACTTC
V gene: TRBV7-8; clone size: -; J gene: TRBJ2-3; D gene: -; CDR3 protein: CASSSQGSFTDTQYF; CDR3 DNA: TGTGCCAGCAGCTCCCAAGGGAGCTTCACAGATACGCAGTATTTT
V gene: TRBV28; clone size: -; J gene: TRBJ2-5; D gene: -; CDR3 protein: CASRPNSQGGPKETQYF; CDR3 DNA: TGTGCCAGCCGTCCTAATTCCCAGGGGGGTCCCAAAGAGACCCAGTACTTC
V gene: TRBV29-1; clone size: -; J gene: TRBJ2-7; D gene: TRBD1; CDR3 protein: CSVAWTGSSYEQYF; CDR3 DNA: TGCAGCGTTGCCTGGACAGGGTCGTCCTACGAGCAGTACTTC
V gene: TRBV27; clone size: -; J gene: TRBJ2-7; D gene: TRBD1; CDR3 protein: CASSLTTGGEQYF; CDR3 DNA: TGTGCCAGCAGTTTGACAACAGGGGGCGAGCAGTACTTC
V gene: TRBV19; clone size: -; J gene: TRBJ2-1; D gene: TRBD2; CDR3 protein: CASSLSGLAGDNEQFF; CDR3 DNA: TGTGCCAGTAGTTTATCGGGACTAGCGGGGGATAATGAGCAGTTCTTC
V gene: TRBV2; clone size: -; J gene: TRBJ1-6; D gene: TRBD1; CDR3 protein: CASSEGAGQRNSPLHF; CDR3 DNA: TGTGCCAGCAGTGAAGGTGCGGGACAGCGAAATTCACCCCTCCACTTT
V gene: TRBV9; clone size: -; J gene: TRBJ2-7; D gene: TRBD1; CDR3 protein: CASSATGNSIYEQYF; CDR3 DNA: TGTGCCAGCAGCGCGACAGGGAATAGTATATACGAGCAGTACTTC
V gene: TRBV29-1; clone size: -; J gene: TRBJ2-7; D gene: -; CDR3 protein: CSVGAGNDEQYF; CDR3 DNA: TGCAGCGTTGGGGCAGGGAACGACGAGCAGTACTTC
V gene: TRBV7-9; clone size: -; J gene: TRBJ2-5; D gene: TRBD2; CDR3 protein: CASSPGLAGVETQYF; CDR3 DNA: TGTGCCAGCAGCCCCGGACTAGCGGGGGTCGAGACCCAGTACTTC
V gene: TRBV5-4; clone size: few; J gene: TRBJ2-7; D gene: TRBD2; CDR3 protein: CASSPGGLASYEQYF; CDR3 DNA: TGTGCCAGCAGCCCAGGTGGACTAGCGTCGTACGAGCAGTACTTC
V gene: TRBV2; clone size: once; J gene: TRBJ1-4; D gene: -; CDR3 protein: CASTLQGGNEKLFF; CDR3 DNA: TGTGCCAGCACACTACAGGGAGGGAATGAAAAACTGTTTTTT
V gene: TRBV15; clone size: few; J gene: TRBJ2-1; D gene: TRBD1; CDR3 protein: CATAGQGYNEQFF; CDR3 DNA: TGTGCCACCGCGGGACAGGGCTACAATGAGCAGTTCTTC
V gene: TRBV9; clone size: few; J gene: TRBJ2-1; D gene: TRBD2; CDR3 protein: CASSDAAGAANEQFF; CDR3 DNA: TGTGCCAGCAGCGACGCAGCGGGAGCGGCCAATGAGCAGTTCTTC
V gene: TRBV18; clone size: -; J gene: TRBJ1-2; D gene: -; CDR3 protein: CASHSQGEGYGYTF; CDR3 DNA: TGTGCCAGCCATTCACAAGGGGAGGGCTATGGCTACACCTTC
V gene: TRBV5-1; clone size: once; J gene: TRBJ2-5; D gene: -; CDR3 protein: CASSFLRDFQETQYF; CDR3 DNA: TGCGCCAGCAGCTTCCTCAGGGATTTCCAAGAGACCCAGTACTTC
V gene: TRBV19; clone size: few; J gene: TRBJ1-6; D gene: -; CDR3 protein: CASREEWGRGSPLHF; CDR3 DNA: TGTGCCAGTAGAGAGGAGTGGGGGCGAGGCTCACCCCTCCACTTT
V gene: TRBV7-8; clone size: -; J gene: TRBJ2-7; D gene: -; CDR3 protein: CASSLDGGSSYEQYF; CDR3 DNA: TGTGCCAGCAGCTTAGATGGCGGCAGCTCCTACGAGCAGTACTTC